The sequence of this T cell receptor beta chain was determined in a study of blood T cells in healthy people across ages. This clonotype was recorded many times. The ends were cut back, 4 bases at V and 5 bases at J, with 5 bases in the middle. CDR3 size: 12 residues. Germline V gene lookup returns CDR1 WSHSY and CDR2 SAAADI. PCR was performed a second time for about 6 to 12 cycles using a sample-barcoded 5' primer and a J-beta primer mix. TCRdb re-called the 5' RACE reads with MiXCR, one entry per CDR3 protein. In the table there are approximately 770,000 distinct CDR3 sequences, over 45% of which are singletons.

The chain recombines TRBV10-2 with TRBJ2-2; no clear D. Material for sequencing was blood. This receptor was identified in a man under 40 in good health. This chain's CDR3 is CASSGDTGELFF. CDR3 DNA sequence: TGCGCCAGCAGTGGCGATACCGGGGAGCTGTTTTTT.